The 27 T cell receptor beta chains in this list originate from one sample, sequenced in a study of STAT5B mutations in CD4+ large granular lymphocyte leukemia. Using immunoSEQ multiplex PCR, the repertoire was profiled, and TCRdb retains in-frame clones only, with some absent. Of 40,000 to 50,000 clones listed, 80% to 85% are singletons. The sample comprised CD4+ T cells from blood buffy coats. All receptors come from a human donor in good health.

This chain connects TRBV7-9 to TRBJ2-5, with 9 nucleotides matching TRBD2. CDR3 length equals 14 residues. The germline V gene encodes CDR1 SEHNR and CDR2 FQNEAQ (reference sequence). The junction had 4 bases not matched to a gene; V was cut back by 5 bases and J by 3 bases. The CDR3 here is CASSLRLAEETQYF. CDR3 nucleotides: TGTGCCAGCAGCCTTCGACTAGCGGAAGAGACCCAGTACTTC.

This chain connects TRBV27 to TRBJ2-7; D might be TRBD2 (6 bases). The CDR3 totals 14 residues. V was pared by 3 bases and J by 0 bases, with 9 bases between. The germline gives CDR1 MNHEY, CDR2 SMNVEV (reference sequence). The CDR3 sequence is CASSFSGSSYEQYF. The CDR3 DNA reads as TGTGCCAGCAGTTTCTCCGGGAGCTCCTACGAGCAGTACTTC.

The chain joins TRBV28 to TRBJ1-4; the D gene is possibly TRBD1 (6 bases). V was pared by 11 bases and J by 6 bases, with 13 bases between. The CDR3 contains 12 residues. CDR1 is MDHEN, CDR2 SYDVKM, per germline. The CDR3, as DNA: TGTGCCGCCACAGGGTTGCATGAAAAACTGTTTTTT. Its protein is CAATGLHEKLFF. Complete variable domain (other parts from reference TRBV28 and TRBJ1-4): DVKVTQSSRYLVKRTGEKVFLECVQDMDHENMFWYRQDPGLGLRLIYFSYDVKMKEKGDIPEGYSVSREKKERFSLILESASTNQTSMYLCAATGLHEKLFFGSGTQLSVL.

The V gene is TRBV6-1, the J gene TRBJ2-7, with D possibly matching TRBD1 (6 bases). The CDR3 is 14 residues long. Deletions cut 2 bases from V and 3 bases from J, with 11 bases between. Per germline, CDR1 MNHNS and CDR2 SASEGT. The chain's CDR3 is CASSEQTGIYEQYF. The CDR3 DNA reads TGTGCCAGCAGTGAACAAACAGGGATCTACGAGCAGTACTTC.

This chain connects TRBV5-1 to TRBJ2-7; no clear D. The V and J ends lost 0 bases and 2 bases respectively, with 15 bases between them. Germline loops: CDR1 SGHRS, CDR2 YFSETQ. This CDR3 has 16 amino acids. The CDR3 coding sequence is TGCGCCAGCAGCTTGGCGATTGGGAAGAAGACCTACGAGCAGTACTTC. This sequence encodes CASSLAIGKKTYEQYF.

This clone was detected a few times. The sample has other DNA sequences that encode this CDR3 too. The rearrangement uses TRBV5-1 and TRBJ1-5, with D possibly TRBD1 on 5 matching bases. The CDR3 is 14 residues long. V was cut by 0 bases and J by 4 bases, with 8 bases left in between. Germline loops: CDR1 SGHRS, CDR2 YFSETQ. The CDR3 sequence is CASSLGAGNQPQHF. The CDR3 nucleotides are TGCGCCAGCAGCTTGGGGGCAGGGAATCAGCCCCAGCATTTT.

The chain recombines TRBV2 with TRBJ1-5; D is ambiguous. The length of the CDR3 is 16 residues. Germline assignment: CDR1 SNHLY and CDR2 FYNNEI. Trimming took 6 bases from V and 0 from J, leaving 15 bases between them. CDR3 nucleotide sequence: TGTGCCAGCAGCCCCTCTCCCGGCAATAGCAATCAGCCCCAGCATTTT. Translated, it gives CASSPSPGNSNQPQHF. Using reference TRBV2 and TRBJ1-5 for the parts outside the CDR3, the full variable domain is EPEVTQTPSHQVTQMGQEVILRCVPISNHLYFYWYRQILGQKVEFLVSFYNNEISEKSEIFDDQFSVERPDGSNFTLKIRSTKLEDSAMYFCASSPSPGNSNQPQHFGDGTRLSIL.

Written as DNA, the CDR3 is TGCGCCAGCAATTCAGGGAACACCGGGGAGCTGTTTTTT. Protein product: CASNSGNTGELFF. The chain carries TRBV5-1 and TRBJ2-2; D remains unclear. The CDR3 spans 13 residues. The germline V and J ends were trimmed by 6 bases and 1 base, with 7 bases remaining between them. Germline V CDR1 and CDR2: SGHRS, YFSETQ.

A few counts support this clone. V usage is TRBV29-1 and J usage is TRBJ1-2, with 7 bases lining up with TRBD1. The CDR3 is 13 residues long. The V segment lost 7 bases and the J segment 7 bases; nucleotides outside the gene matches: 12. Germline V gene data show CDR1 as SQVTM and CDR2 as ANQGSEA. CDR3 bases: TGCAGCGCAGAGGTTGAGGGGGCGGTTGGCTACACCTTC. Encoded protein: CSAEVEGAVGYTF.

The chain is built from TRBV9 and TRBJ2-3; D is ambiguous. Trimming removed 0 bases at V and 3 bases at J, with 2 bases between. CDR3 length equals 12 residues. Germline loops: CDR1 SGDLS, CDR2 YYNGEE. CDR3: CASSVATDTQYF. The DNA of the CDR3 is TGTGCCAGCAGCGTAGCGACAGATACGCAGTATTTT.

This rearrangement joins TRBV5-1 to TRBJ2-3, with TRBD2 identical over 12 bases. CDR1 is SGHRS and CDR2 is YFSETQ in the germline V gene. V was pared by 4 bases and J by 0 bases, with 15 bases of the junction left unmatched. CDR3 length: 20 amino acids. The chain's CDR3 is CASSPQRTSGIRLSTDTQYF. The CDR3 DNA is TGCGCCAGCAGCCCCCAAAGGACTAGCGGGATCAGACTTAGCACAGATACGCAGTATTTT. The whole variable domain, filled in from reference TRBV5-1 and TRBJ2-3, reads KAGVTQTPRYLIKTRGQQVTLSCSPISGHRSVSWYQQTPGQGLQFLFEYFSETQRNKGNFPGRFSGRQFSNSRSEMNVSTLELGDSALYLCASSPQRTSGIRLSTDTQYFGPGTRLTVL.

The chain's CDR3 is CAISADRGVRDSPLHF. The CDR3 DNA reads as TGTGCCATCAGTGCGGACAGGGGCGTCCGGGATTCACCCCTCCACTTT. This sequence joins TRBV10-3 and TRBJ1-6; 9 bases align to TRBD1. V lost 4 bases to trimming and J lost 8 bases; unmatched junction nucleotides: 9. Germline V gives CDR1 ENHRY, CDR2 SYGVKD. The CDR3 length is 16 residues.

The chain combines TRBV7-9 with TRBJ2-7; 12 nucleotides align to TRBD2. Germline CDR1 SEHNR, CDR2 FQNEAQ (reference sequence). This CDR3 has 16 residues. V dropped 3 bases and J dropped 2; count of bases not matched to a gene: 5. Here the CDR3 DNA reads TGTGCCAGCAGCTTGCTAGCGGGGGGGCCTACCTACGAGCAGTACTTC. Translation: CASSLLAGGPTYEQYF.

Here the CDR3 reads CASSSPDRGSTEAFF. The CDR3 region has the DNA TGTGCCAGCAGTTCACCGGACAGGGGGTCCACTGAAGCTTTCTTT. The chain has TRBV27 and TRBJ1-1, with 10 nucleotides matching TRBD1. J lost 4 bases, V lost 4 bases, and 6 bases had no gene match. The CDR3 runs to 15 residues. From germline, CDR1 is MNHEY and CDR2 SMNVEV (reference sequence).

J is TRBJ2-1 and V is TRBV11-3; D is unresolved. Germline V gives CDR1 SGHNT, CDR2 YENEEA. The CDR3 totals 11 residues. V was cut by 5 bases and J by 8 bases, with 7 bases left in between. CDR3 DNA: TGTGCCAGCAGCCTGCGGTATGAGCAGTTCTTC. Its protein product is CASSLRYEQFF.

The chain has TRBV30 and TRBJ2-2; 8 bases are a match to TRBD2. This CDR3 has 17 residues. Germline loops: CDR1 GTSNPN, CDR2 SVGIG (reference sequence). V lost 8 bases to trimming and J lost 4 bases; unmatched junction nucleotides: 18. The CDR3 here is CAQQIGVAGSVTGELFF. CDR3 DNA sequence: TGTGCCCAACAAATTGGAGTAGCGGGGTCGGTCACCGGGGAGCTGTTTTTT.

The rearrangement uses TRBV19 and TRBJ1-2, with 9 positions matching TRBD1. The V segment lost 2 bases and the J segment 3 bases; nucleotides outside the gene matches: 4. The length of the CDR3 is 15 residues. The germline V gene encodes CDR1 LNHDA and CDR2 SQIVND (reference sequence). The CDR3 here is CASSIRDRGDYGYTF. The CDR3 DNA reads TGTGCCAGTAGTATACGTGACAGGGGGGACTATGGCTACACCTTC.

This clone was picked up a small number of times. The chain carries TRBV5-6 and TRBJ1-4; perhaps TRBD1 as D (6 bases). V dropped 4 bases and J dropped 4 bases, with 17 bases sitting between them. The CDR3 covers 16 residues. CDR1 is SGHDT and CDR2 is YYEEEE in the germline V gene. CDR3 DNA: TGTGCCAGCAGCAGTGGAGCCGGGACACTTAATGAAAAACTGTTTTTT. It is translated as CASSSGAGTLNEKLFF.

The chain carries TRBV5-1 and TRBJ1-6, with D possibly TRBD1 on 5 matching bases. V shed 0 bases and J shed 9 bases, with 13 bases lying between them. Germline V gene sequence: CDR1 SGHRS, CDR2 YFSETQ. This CDR3 comprises 15 residues. The CDR3 here is CASSLAGGGGSPLHF. The CDR3 nucleotides are TGCGCCAGCAGCTTGGCCGGGGGTGGTGGTTCACCCCTCCACTTT.

The chain has TRBV7-3 and TRBJ1-4, with 8 bases identical to TRBD1. Germline-derived CDR1 and CDR2 are SGHTA and FQGTGA. V trimming: 5 bases; J trimming: 5 bases; junction bases outside the gene matches: 7. The CDR3 is made up of 15 amino acids. The CDR3 here is CASSTTGGANEKLFF. The CDR3 DNA follows: TGTGCCAGCAGCACTACAGGGGGGGCAAATGAAAAACTGTTTTTT. The entire variable domain, with the rest obtained from reference TRBV7-3 and TRBJ1-4, is as follows: GAGVSQTPSNKVTEKGKYVELRCDPISGHTALYWYRQSLGQGPEFLIYFQGTGAADDSGLPNDRFFAVRPEGSVSTLKIQRTERGDSAVYLCASSTTGGANEKLFFGSGTQLSVL.

This chain connects TRBV11-2 to TRBJ2-7, with D possibly being TRBD2 (6 bases). In germline, CDR1 is SGHAT, CDR2 FQNNGV. V shed 2 bases and J shed 2 bases, with 13 bases lying between them. CDR3 length: 15 amino acids. The CDR3, as DNA: TGTGCCAGCAGCTTAAATTTGCGGGGACCCTACGAGCAGTACTTC. Its protein product is CASSLNLRGPYEQYF.

This chain connects TRBV7-7 to TRBJ2-1, with TRBD2 identical over 9 bases. The CDR3 is made up of 15 amino acids. V lost 6 bases and J lost 6; bases outside the gene matches: 9. In germline, CDR1 is SSHAT, CDR2 FNYEAQ (reference sequence). CDR3 amino acids: CASSPSSGGPNEQFF. The CDR3 DNA reads as TGTGCCAGCAGTCCGAGTAGCGGGGGCCCCAATGAGCAGTTCTTC.

The V call is TRBV7-2, the J call TRBJ1-2; 10 bases agree with TRBD1. CDR1 is SGHTA and CDR2 is FQGNSA in the germline V gene. This CDR3 has 14 residues. Trimming removed 5 bases from V and 4 bases from J; junction bases left unmatched: 4. For the CDR3, the DNA is TGTGCCAGCAGCCCACGGACAGGGGGCTATGGCTACACCTTC. Translating it yields CASSPRTGGYGYTF.

The CDR3 DNA follows: TGTGCCAGCAGCTCTTGGGTCAACACCGGGGAGCTGTTTTTT. This translates into CASSSWVNTGELFF. The chain recombines TRBV7-9 with TRBJ2-2; D gene ambiguous. The CDR3 covers 14 residues. V was trimmed by 4 bases and J by 2 bases, leaving 8 bases between them. Germline-derived CDR1 and CDR2 are SEHNR and FQNEAQ (reference sequence).

V is TRBV28 and J is TRBJ1-3; the D is unclear. V was shortened by 5 bases and J by 2 bases, with 16 bases between the two germline ends. Germline V gives CDR1 MDHEN, CDR2 SYDVKM. CDR3 length equals 16 residues. Here the CDR3 reads CASSPLSRYTGNTIYF. Written as DNA, the CDR3 is TGTGCCAGCAGTCCGTTGTCCAGGTACACTGGAAACACCATATATTTT.

The V gene is TRBV11-3, the J gene TRBJ2-2; D not resolved. Trimming cost V 1 base and J 6 bases, with 9 bases left between them. Germline CDR1 and CDR2: SGHNT and YENEEA. The CDR3 is made up of 14 amino acids. CDR3 DNA: TGTGCCAGCAGCTTAGGGGCGGTGGCCGGGGAGCTGTTTTTT. Its protein is CASSLGAVAGELFF.

This chain joins TRBV7-2 and TRBJ2-1; 7 nucleotides match TRBD2. J lost 6 bases, V lost 5 bases, and 13 bases had no gene match. This CDR3 comprises 16 residues. The germline CDR1 and CDR2 sequences are SGHTA and FQGNSA. CDR3 sequence (DNA): TGTGCCAGCAGCCCCCTGGTCGGGGAGGGAATCAATGAGCAGTTCTTC. Translated, it gives CASSPLVGEGINEQFF.